The sequence of this TCR beta chain was determined in a study of cytomegalovirus exposure and HLA in healthy donors. The PCR made use of 60 Vbeta and 13 Jbeta primers. Here immunoSEQ multiplex PCR was the method, and the copy in TCRdb shows in-frame clones only, minus some. The repertoire holds 140,000 to 150,000 clones, with 75% to 90% as singletons. The V segment lost 4 bases and the J segment 5 bases; nucleotides outside the gene matches: 5. The germline gives CDR1 MNHEY, CDR2 SVGAGI. The CDR3 extends over 15 amino acids. Sequences were obtained from PBMCs. The sequence was obtained from a man aged 40-49 years in good health and CMV-seronegative. The rearrangement links TRBV6-5 to TRBJ2-2; 9 bases are shared with TRBD2. The CDR3 loop is CASSFRRGGTGELFF. CDR3 bases: TGTGCCAGCAGTTTCAGGCGGGGGGGAACCGGGGAGCTGTTTTTT.